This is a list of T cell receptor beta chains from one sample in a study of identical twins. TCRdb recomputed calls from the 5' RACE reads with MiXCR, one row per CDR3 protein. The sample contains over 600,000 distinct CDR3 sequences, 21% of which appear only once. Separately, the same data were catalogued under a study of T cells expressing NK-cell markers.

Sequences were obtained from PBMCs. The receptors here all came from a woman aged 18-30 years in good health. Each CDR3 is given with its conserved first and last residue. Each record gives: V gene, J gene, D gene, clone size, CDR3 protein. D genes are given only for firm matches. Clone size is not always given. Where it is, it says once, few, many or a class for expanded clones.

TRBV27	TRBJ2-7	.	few	CASSHLGYEQYF
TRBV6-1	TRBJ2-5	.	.	CASSERPGSAETQYF
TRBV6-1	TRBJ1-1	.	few	CASRSPGHTVTEAFF
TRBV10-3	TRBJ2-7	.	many	CAIGDRRYEQYF
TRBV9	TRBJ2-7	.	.	CASSAGTFTYEQYF
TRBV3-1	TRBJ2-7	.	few	CASTYGGTSGEQYF
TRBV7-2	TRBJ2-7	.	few	CASSPTQGISYEQYF
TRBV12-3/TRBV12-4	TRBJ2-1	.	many	CASSFRGALYNEQFF
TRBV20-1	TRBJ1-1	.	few	CSAIPTENTEAFF
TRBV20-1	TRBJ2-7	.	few	CSAHWGGEQYF
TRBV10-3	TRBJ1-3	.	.	CAMTPRGSGNTIYF
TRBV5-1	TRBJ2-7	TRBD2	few	CASSKGLAGYSYEQYF
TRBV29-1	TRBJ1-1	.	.	CSVFFSGTEAFF
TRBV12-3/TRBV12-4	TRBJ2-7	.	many	CASSLLAGGPAQYF
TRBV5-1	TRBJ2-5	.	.	CASSLGGTGKTQYF
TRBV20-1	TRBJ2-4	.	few	CSAVTSRLGQNIQYF